The clone carrying this T cell receptor (beta chain) was observed many times. What it binds is not known. V gave up 1 base and J gave up 4 bases, with 13 bases separating them. The germline CDR1 and CDR2 sequences are LGHDT and YNNKEL (reference sequence). The CDR3 has 15 amino acids. This record belongs to a study of response to subunit inactivated influenza vaccine. MiXCR was run by TCRdb on the RT-PCR reads, yielding one entry per CDR3 protein. The table records approximately 530,000 distinct CDR3 sequences, around 8% of them present only once. Points from the study as a whole: There was a suggestion from the authors that each seasonal influenza vaccination recruits few new T cells.

This sequence was found in a man aged 50 to 69 who received an inactivated influenza vaccine. Sequences were derived from PBMCs from blood, sampled approximately 25 months after vaccination. The V and J genes are TRBV3-1 and TRBJ1-2, with a weak D call TRBD1 (5 bases). The CDR3 region has the DNA TGTGCCAGCAGCCAAGCTGGGGCAGCAGCCTATGGCTACACCTTC. Its protein product is CASSQAGAAAYGYTF.